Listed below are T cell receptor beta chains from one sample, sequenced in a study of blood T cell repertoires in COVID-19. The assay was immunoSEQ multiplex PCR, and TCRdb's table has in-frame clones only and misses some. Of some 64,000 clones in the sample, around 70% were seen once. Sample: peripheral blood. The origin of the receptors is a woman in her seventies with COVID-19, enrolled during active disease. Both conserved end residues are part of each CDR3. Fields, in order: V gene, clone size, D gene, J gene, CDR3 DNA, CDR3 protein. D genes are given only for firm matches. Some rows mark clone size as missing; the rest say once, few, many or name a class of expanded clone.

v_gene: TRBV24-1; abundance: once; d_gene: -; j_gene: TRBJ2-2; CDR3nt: TGTGCCACCAGTGATAGCCGTACAGCGAACACCGGGGAGCTGTTTTTT; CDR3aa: CATSDSRTANTGELFF
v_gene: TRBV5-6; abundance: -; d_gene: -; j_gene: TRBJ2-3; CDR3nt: TGTGCCAGCAGCTTGGCCTCTAGCATCGAGTATTTT; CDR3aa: CASSLASSIEYF
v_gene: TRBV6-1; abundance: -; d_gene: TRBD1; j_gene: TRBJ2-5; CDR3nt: TGTGCCAGCAGTGACGGACAGGTTGGGGAGACCCAGTACTTC; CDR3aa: CASSDGQVGETQYF
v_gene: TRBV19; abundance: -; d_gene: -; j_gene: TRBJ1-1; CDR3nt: TGTGCCAGTAGTCTACCTACGGGACAAACGAACACTGAAGCTTTCTTT; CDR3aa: CASSLPTGQTNTEAFF
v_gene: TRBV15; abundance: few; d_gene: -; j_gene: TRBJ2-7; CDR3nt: TGTGCCACCAGCAGAGATAAGGCAGGCGCCTACGAGCAGTACTTC; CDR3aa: CATSRDKAGAYEQYF
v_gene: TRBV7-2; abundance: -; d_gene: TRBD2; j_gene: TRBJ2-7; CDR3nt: TGTGCCAGCAGCGCCCAGACTAGCGGGGGGGTGCGGGAGCAGTACTTC; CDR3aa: CASSAQTSGGVREQYF
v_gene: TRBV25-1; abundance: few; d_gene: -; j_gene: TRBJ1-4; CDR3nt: TGTGCCAGCAGGGACACGGCAACTAATGAAAAACTGTTTTTT; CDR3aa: CASRDTATNEKLFF
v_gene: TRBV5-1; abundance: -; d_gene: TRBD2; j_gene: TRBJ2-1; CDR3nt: TGCGCCAGCAGCTCGGCTAGCGGGGGGTACTCCTACAATGAGCAGTTCTTC; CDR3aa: CASSSASGGYSYNEQFF
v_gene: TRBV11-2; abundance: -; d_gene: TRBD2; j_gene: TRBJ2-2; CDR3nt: TGTGCCAGCAGCGTCGGGACTAGCGAGACCGGGGAGCTGTTTTTT; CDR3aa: CASSVGTSETGELFF
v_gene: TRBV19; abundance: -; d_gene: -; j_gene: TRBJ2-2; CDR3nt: TGTGCCAGTAGTATATCTCGCGACACCGGGGAGCTGTTTTTT; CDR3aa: CASSISRDTGELFF
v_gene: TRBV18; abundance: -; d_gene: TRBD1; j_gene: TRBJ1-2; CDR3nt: TGTGCCAGCTCACCAGCCCAGACAGGGGGCGCGGGCTATGGCTACACCTTC; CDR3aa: CASSPAQTGGAGYGYTF
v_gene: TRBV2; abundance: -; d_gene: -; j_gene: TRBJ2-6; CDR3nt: TGTGCCAGCACTAGCCCGGACGGTGCGGCCAACGTCCTGACTTTC; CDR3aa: CASTSPDGAANVLTF
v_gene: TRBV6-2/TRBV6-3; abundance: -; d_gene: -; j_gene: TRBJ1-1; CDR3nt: TGTGCCAGCAGTTACGTCCCCGGAGGTGAAGCTTTCTTT; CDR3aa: CASSYVPGGEAFF
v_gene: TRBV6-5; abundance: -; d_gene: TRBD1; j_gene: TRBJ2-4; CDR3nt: TGTGCCACCCAGCCGGGACAGGGGAGAAACATTCAGTACTTC; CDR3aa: CATQPGQGRNIQYF
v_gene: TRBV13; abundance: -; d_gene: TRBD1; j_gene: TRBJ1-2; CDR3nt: TGTGCCAGCAGCCTCCGGACAGGGGGCGACGATGGCTACACCTTC; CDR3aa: CASSLRTGGDDGYTF
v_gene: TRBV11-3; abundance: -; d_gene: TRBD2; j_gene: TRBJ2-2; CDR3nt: TGTGCCAGCAGCGGTGGAGCGGGAGGGCCAGGAGACGGGGAGCTGTTTTTT; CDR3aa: CASSGGAGGPGDGELFF
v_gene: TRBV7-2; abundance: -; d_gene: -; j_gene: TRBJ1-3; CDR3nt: TGTGCCAGCAGTCCCACCGGGTTCGGAAACACCATATATTTT; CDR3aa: CASSPTGFGNTIYF
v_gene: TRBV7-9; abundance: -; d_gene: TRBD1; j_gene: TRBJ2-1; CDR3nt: TGTGCCAGCAGCGACAAGGGACAGGCCAGTCATGAGCAGTTCTTC; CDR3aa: CASSDKGQASHEQFF
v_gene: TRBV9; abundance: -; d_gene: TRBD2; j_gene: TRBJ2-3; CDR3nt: TGTGCCAGCAGCGTAGCGGCGGGGGGGGTGAATACGCAGTATTTT; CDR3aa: CASSVAAGGVNTQYF
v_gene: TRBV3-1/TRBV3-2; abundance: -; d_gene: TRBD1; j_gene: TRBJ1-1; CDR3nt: TGTGCCAGCAGCCAAGATCGCGCAGGGGGTGGCACTGAAGCTTTCTTT; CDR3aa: CASSQDRAGGGTEAFF
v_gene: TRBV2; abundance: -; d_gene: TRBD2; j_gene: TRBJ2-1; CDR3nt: TGTGCCAGCATGGAGCGGGGGGGGAATGAGCAGTTCTTC; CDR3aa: CASMERGGNEQFF
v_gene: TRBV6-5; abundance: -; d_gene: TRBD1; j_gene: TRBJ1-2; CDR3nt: TGTGCCAGCAGTTCCGGGGACAGGGGCTATGGCTACACCTTC; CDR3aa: CASSSGDRGYGYTF